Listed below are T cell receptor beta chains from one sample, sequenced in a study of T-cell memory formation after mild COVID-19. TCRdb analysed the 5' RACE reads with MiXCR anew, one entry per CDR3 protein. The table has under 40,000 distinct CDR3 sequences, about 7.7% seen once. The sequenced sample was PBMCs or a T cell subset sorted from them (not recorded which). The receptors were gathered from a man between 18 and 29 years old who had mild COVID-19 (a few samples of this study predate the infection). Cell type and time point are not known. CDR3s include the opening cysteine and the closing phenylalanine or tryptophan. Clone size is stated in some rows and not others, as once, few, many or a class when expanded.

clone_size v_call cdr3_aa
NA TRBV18 CASSHGGGKRQTQYF
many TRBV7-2 CASRQGLEGNEQFF
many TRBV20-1 CSASYSYSNQPQHF
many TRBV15 CATSTGGEGLSEQYF
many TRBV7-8 CASSLGTGPYEQYF
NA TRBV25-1 CASSEGGTAGHQPQHF
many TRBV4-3 CASSQGILSGGKTQYF
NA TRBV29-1 CSVEHGTGNILAFF
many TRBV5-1 CASSLTSGGDTQYF
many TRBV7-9 CASSPRGLEYNEQFF
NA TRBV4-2 CASSQATSREIVRQYF
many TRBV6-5 CASSRRTGGAEDYEQYF
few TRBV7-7 CASSSSSGNTIYF
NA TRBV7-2 CASTQAYEQYF
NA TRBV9 CASSGTSGGWNEQFF
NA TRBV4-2 CASSPDRGQGANVLTF
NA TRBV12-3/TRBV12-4 CASTSPGQENIQYF
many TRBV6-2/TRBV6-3 CASSPTSFGTDTQYF
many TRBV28 CASSLDRGKFTGELFF
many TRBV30 CAWGDLYEQYF
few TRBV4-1 CASSRTGSYQETQYF
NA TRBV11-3 CASSLVYASGQSSYNEQFF
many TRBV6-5 CASSLRATGGLGYTF
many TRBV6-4 CASSDGAGGQDTQYF
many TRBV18 CASSLPSGGGAGELFF
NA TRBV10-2 CASRQGKETQYF